One and the same sample provided the 10 T cell receptor beta chains below, sequenced in a study of T cell responses to AZD1222 COVID-19 vaccine. TCRdb's copy holds only in-frame clones and misses some; the assay was immunoSEQ multiplex PCR. Here the sample spans about 190,000 clones, around 87% being singletons. The source was peripheral blood, collected on day 0 of MenACWY control vaccination. The receptors shown here come from an adult in good health.

The V call is TRBV7-9, the J call TRBJ1-3; D may be TRBD1 (6 bases). Trimming cost V 5 bases and J 0 bases, with 11 bases left between them. The V gene's germline CDR1 is SEHNR and CDR2 FQNEAQ (reference sequence). CDR3 length equals 15 residues. The chain's CDR3 is CASSPTGGSGNTIYF. For the CDR3, the DNA is TGTGCCAGCAGCCCGACAGGAGGCTCTGGAAACACCATATATTTT. Variable domain in full (rest from reference TRBV7-9 and TRBJ1-3): DTGVSQNPRHKITKRGQNVTFRCDPISEHNRLYWYRQTLGQGPEFLTYFQNEAQLEKSRLLSDRFSAERPKGSFSTLEIQRTEQGDSAMYLCASSPTGGSGNTIYFGEGSWLTVV.

This chain uses TRBV5-5 with TRBJ2-1; D remains ambiguous. This CDR3 is 14 amino acids long. Germline CDR1 is SGHKS and CDR2 is YYEKEE (reference sequence). The V gene lost 1 base and the J gene lost 9 bases, with 14 bases spanning the gap. The CDR3 is CASSLPQRPSEQFF. The CDR3 nucleotides read TGTGCCAGCAGCTTGCCCCAACGGCCCAGTGAGCAGTTCTTC. Variable domain in full (rest from reference TRBV5-5 and TRBJ2-1): DAGVTQSPTHLIKTRGQQVTLRCSPISGHKSVSWYQQVLGQGPQFIFQYYEKEERGRGNFPDRFSARQFPNYSSELNVNALLLGDSALYLCASSLPQRPSEQFFGPGTRLTVL.

The chain has TRBV5-6 and TRBJ2-7; no definite D call. The CDR3 is 14 amino acids. Germline V lookup: CDR1 SGHDT, CDR2 YYEEEE. The ends were cut back, 0 bases at V and 0 bases at J, with 7 bases in the middle. This CDR3 reads CASSLERSSYEQYF. Here the CDR3 DNA reads TGTGCCAGCAGCTTGGAAAGGAGCTCCTACGAGCAGTACTTC.

The chain is built from TRBV19 and TRBJ2-7, with 11 bases identical to TRBD2. The germline V gene has CDR1 LNHDA and CDR2 SQIVND (reference sequence). V lost 3 bases and J lost 0; bases outside the gene matches: 4. This CDR3 has 16 amino acids. CDR3 nucleotide sequence: TGTGCCAGTAGTATGGGACTAGCGGTCAGCTCCTACGAGCAGTACTTC. This encodes CASSMGLAVSSYEQYF.

This rearrangement joins TRBV6-5 to TRBJ1-5; TRBD1 aligns across 8 bases. The CDR3 totals 13 residues. From germline, CDR1 is MNHEY and CDR2 SVGAGI. The trim removed 6 bases at V and 6 bases at J, leaving 4 bases unmatched. CDR3 nucleotide sequence: TGTGCCAGCAGCCAGGACAGGGCTCAGCCCCAGCATTTT. It yields the protein CASSQDRAQPQHF.

This chain links TRBV30 with TRBJ1-1; 7 nucleotides agree with TRBD1. With 2 bases clipped from V and 4 bases from J, the junction kept 16 bases outside the gene matches. From germline, CDR1 is GTSNPN and CDR2 SVGIG (reference sequence). This CDR3 is built from 17 residues. CDR3 protein: CAWSPGTVAFIGTEAFF. The DNA for the CDR3 is TGTGCCTGGAGTCCAGGGACAGTCGCGTTTATTGGCACTGAAGCTTTCTTT.

This clone has just a few counts. This sequence joins TRBV5-1 and TRBJ1-5; TRBD1 is a possible D gene (6 bases). The CDR3 has 15 amino acids. The V gene's germline CDR1 is SGHRS and CDR2 YFSETQ. V was trimmed by 7 bases and J by 5 bases, leaving 19 bases between them. The CDR3 bases are TGCGCCAGCGCGGAGGGGTCAGGGGTTTATCAGCCCCAGCATTTT. Amino acid sequence: CASAEGSGVYQPQHF.

As DNA, the CDR3 is TGTGCCAGCAGTTTCTCCGGGACGGTCTATAGCAATCAGCCCCAGCATTTT. As protein: CASSFSGTVYSNQPQHF. The chain carries TRBV28 and TRBJ1-5; a weak D match, TRBD1 (5 bases). Looked up from germline, CDR1 is MDHEN and CDR2 is SYDVKM. The CDR3 sequence is 17 residues long. V was pared by 3 bases and J by 0 bases, with 15 bases between.

V gene TRBV18 combines with J gene TRBJ1-3, with D possibly matching TRBD1 (6 bases). Deletions cut 4 bases from V and 0 bases from J, with 10 bases between. Germline lookup yields CDR1 KGHSH and CDR2 LQKENI. The CDR3 is 15 amino acids. The CDR3 bases are TGTGCCAGCTCACAGGACAGTAACTCTGGAAACACCATATATTTT. Protein: CASSQDSNSGNTIYF.

The chain uses TRBV28 and TRBJ1-5; tentatively, D is TRBD1 (6 bases). This CDR3 is built from 13 residues. Germline V CDR1 and CDR2: MDHEN, SYDVKM. V dropped 6 bases and J dropped 3 bases, with 9 bases sitting between them. Here the CDR3 DNA reads TGTGCCAGCAGCCGGGACAACAATCAGCCCCAGCATTTT. This gives the protein CASSRDNNQPQHF.